The source of this T cell receptor beta chain is a study of cytomegalovirus exposure and HLA in healthy donors. The study ran its PCR with 60 Vbeta and 13 Jbeta primers. The assay was immunoSEQ multiplex PCR, and TCRdb's table has in-frame clones only and misses some. The data hold roughly 180,000 clones, with almost 80% observed a single time. Material: PBMCs. This TCR was recovered from a man younger than 45 in good health and CMV-seronegative.

The CDR3 sequence: CASSMEQGGQPQHF. CDR3 in DNA: TGTGCCAGTAGTATGGAACAGGGGGGCCAGCCCCAGCATTTT. The chain employs TRBV19 and TRBJ1-5, with 8 bases lining up with TRBD1. With V trimmed by 3 bases and J by 7 bases, 5 bases remained unmatched. CDR3 length: 14 amino acids. CDR1 and CDR2 from the germline V gene are LNHDA and SQIVND (reference sequence).